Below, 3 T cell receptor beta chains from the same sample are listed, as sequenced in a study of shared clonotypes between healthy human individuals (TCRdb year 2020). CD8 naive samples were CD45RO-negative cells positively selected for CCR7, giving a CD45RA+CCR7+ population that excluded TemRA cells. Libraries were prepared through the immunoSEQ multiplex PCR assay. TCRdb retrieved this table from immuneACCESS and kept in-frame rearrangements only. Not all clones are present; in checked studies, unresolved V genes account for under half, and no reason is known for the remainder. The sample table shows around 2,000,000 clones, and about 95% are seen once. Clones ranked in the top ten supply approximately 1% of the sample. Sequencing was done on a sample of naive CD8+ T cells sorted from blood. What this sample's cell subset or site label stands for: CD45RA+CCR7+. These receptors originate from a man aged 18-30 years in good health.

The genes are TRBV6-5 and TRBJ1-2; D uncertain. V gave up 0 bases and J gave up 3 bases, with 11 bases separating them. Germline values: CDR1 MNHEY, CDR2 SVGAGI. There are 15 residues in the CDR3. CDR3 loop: CASSYSEAVHYGYTF. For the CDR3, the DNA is TGTGCCAGCAGTTACTCGGAGGCAGTCCACTATGGCTACACCTTC.

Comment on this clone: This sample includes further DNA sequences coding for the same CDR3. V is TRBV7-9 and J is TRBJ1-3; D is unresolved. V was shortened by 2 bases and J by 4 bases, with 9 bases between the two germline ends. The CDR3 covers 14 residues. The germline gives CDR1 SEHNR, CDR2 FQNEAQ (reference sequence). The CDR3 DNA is TGTGCCAGCAGCTTACAAGGAACCGGAAACACCATATATTTT. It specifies CASSLQGTGNTIYF.

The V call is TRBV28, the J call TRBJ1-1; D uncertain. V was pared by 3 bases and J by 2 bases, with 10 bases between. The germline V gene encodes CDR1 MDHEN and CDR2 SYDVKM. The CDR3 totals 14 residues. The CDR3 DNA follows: TGTGCCAGCAGTTTGCTCACAGATAACACTGAAGCTTTCTTT. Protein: CASSLLTDNTEAFF.